The 30 T cell receptor beta chains below were found in one sample sequenced in a study of metastatic and nonmetastatic thyroid tumors. TCRdb re-called clones from the PCR reads using MiXCR. The profile shows 55,000 to 75,000 clones, around 20% of them singletons. Ahead of thyroid surgery, no patient had received treatment of any kind. The sample was blood. Receptors originate from a female donor with papillary thyroid cancer or a benign thyroid nodule (not recorded which). Some clones in this sample may be carry-over from other donors' samples.

In this sample, this clone turned up many times. The chain links TRBV20-1 to TRBJ2-1; D perhaps matches TRBD2 (5 bases). Germline CDR1 DFQATT, CDR2 SNEGSKA (reference sequence). V was cut by 0 bases and J by 6 bases, with 12 bases left in between. CDR3 size: 14 residues. In DNA form, the CDR3 reads TGCAGTGCTAGAGATCAACTAGTTATCAATGAGCAGTTCTTC. Translating it yields CSARDQLVINEQFF.

This clone was seen many times. V gene TRBV20-1 combines with J gene TRBJ1-3; D may be TRBD1 (6 bases). Between the trimmed V and J ends, which lost 0 bases and 6 bases, there was a span of 12 bases. CDR3 length: 14 amino acids. The germline V gene encodes CDR1 DFQATT and CDR2 SNEGSKA (reference sequence). CDR3 bases: TGCAGTGCTAGAGATGGGGCAGGGGTAAACACCATATATTTT. Translating it yields CSARDGAGVNTIYF.

V is TRBV11-2 and J is TRBJ2-1, with 9 bases that match TRBD2. The germline V gene encodes CDR1 SGHAT and CDR2 FQNNGV. Losses at the gene ends were 5 bases for V and 7 bases for J; bases not matched to a gene: 9. CDR3 length: 15 residues. The CDR3 region has the DNA TGTGCCAGCAGCACGATTGCGGGAGGGCCAAATGAGCAGTTCTTC. It codes for CASSTIAGGPNEQFF.

In its sample, this clone was seen many times. V gene TRBV5-4 combines with J gene TRBJ2-1, with no clear D. CDR3 length: 15 amino acids. Germline V lookup: CDR1 SGHNT, CDR2 YYREEE (reference sequence). V was trimmed by 3 bases and J by 5 bases, leaving 15 bases between them. CDR3 in amino acids: CASSWGITFDNEQFF. The CDR3, as DNA: TGTGCCAGCAGCTGGGGTATTACGTTTGACAATGAGCAGTTCTTC.

This clone was counted ten times or more. The CDR3 loop is CASSSPTGTGVTGELFF. The CDR3, as DNA: TGTGCCAGCAGTTCCCCCACAGGGACAGGGGTTACCGGGGAGCTGTTTTTT. This rearrangement joins TRBV7-3 to TRBJ2-2, with TRBD1 matching 10 bases. CDR3 length: 17 amino acids. The V segment lost 6 bases and the J segment 5 bases; nucleotides outside the gene matches: 12. Germline CDR1 reads SGHTA; CDR2 reads FQGTGA.

This clone showed up many times. CDR3 loop: CASSSTADSGNTIYF. CDR3 coding DNA: TGTGCCAGCTCATCGACAGCCGACTCTGGAAACACCATATATTTT. The rearrangement uses TRBV18 and TRBJ1-3; tentative D call: TRBD1 (5 bases). V shed 5 bases and J shed 0 bases, with 11 bases lying between them. In germline, CDR1 is KGHSH, CDR2 LQKENI. This CDR3 has 15 residues. Full variable domain (missing parts from reference TRBV18 and TRBJ1-3): NAGVMQNPRHLVRRRGQEARLRCSPMKGHSHVYWYRQLPEEGLKFMVYLQKENIIDESGMPKERFSAEFPKEGPSILRIQQVVRGDSAAYFCASSSTADSGNTIYFGEGSWLTVV.

This clone was seen at least ten times. The chain links TRBV28 to TRBJ2-1; 10 bases are shared with TRBD1. CDR3 length: 16 residues. Germline values: CDR1 MDHEN, CDR2 SYDVKM. Germline trimming cut 6 bases from V and 5 bases from J; bases unmatched to any gene: 10. Here the CDR3 DNA reads TGTGCCAGCAGAGCGTACGGGACAGGGGAGCACAATGAGCAGTTCTTC. Translated, it gives CASRAYGTGEHNEQFF.

Ten or more counts support this clone. V and J are TRBV20-1 and TRBJ2-7; TRBD2 aligns across 11 bases. The CDR3 runs to 16 residues. Losses at the gene ends were 6 bases for V and 2 bases for J; bases not matched to a gene: 12. CDR1 DFQATT and CDR2 SNEGSKA come from the germline V gene (reference sequence). CDR3 DNA: TGCAGTGCAAGGACAGAGACTAGCGGGATACCCTACGAGCAGTACTTC. Translation gives CSARTETSGIPYEQYF.

This clone was picked up many times. The CDR3 sequence is CATSDLRGSSYNEQFF. CDR3 in DNA: TGTGCCACCAGTGATTTGCGCGGGAGCTCCTACAATGAGCAGTTCTTC. V is TRBV24-1 and J is TRBJ2-1; 7 bases match TRBD2. V trimming: 0 bases; J trimming: 0 bases; junction bases outside the gene matches: 1. CDR3 length: 16 residues. CDR1 is KGHDR and CDR2 is SFDVKD in the germline V gene.

This clone has at least ten counts. The chain is built from TRBV5-5 and TRBJ1-2; possible D gene TRBD1, 5 bases. Trimming left V 6 bases short and J 4 bases short, with 19 bases between. This CDR3 is built from 15 residues. Germline CDR1 is SGHKS and CDR2 is YYEKEE (reference sequence). The DNA for the CDR3 is TGTGCCAGCAACTCCCGCTTTTATGGGACCTATGGCTACACCTTC. This sequence encodes CASNSRFYGTYGYTF.

This clone was counted at least ten times. CDR3 protein: CASSEDLSYGYTF. As DNA, the CDR3 is TGCGCCAGCAGTGAAGATCTTAGCTATGGCTACACCTTC. This chain links TRBV10-1 with TRBJ1-2; D is ambiguous. V dropped 3 bases and J dropped 4 bases, with 9 bases sitting between them. This CDR3 comprises 13 residues. The germline V gene encodes CDR1 WNHNN and CDR2 SYGVQD (reference sequence).

This clone was counted many times. This chain links TRBV6-1 with TRBJ1-2; TRBD1 aligns across 7 bases. This CDR3 is 14 amino acids long. The V and J ends lost 10 bases and 3 bases, in that order; junction bases with no gene match: 11. Germline CDR1 is MNHNS and CDR2 is SASEGT. The CDR3 loop is CATHGFDRDYGYTF. DNA for the CDR3: TGTGCCACCCATGGGTTTGACAGGGACTATGGCTACACCTTC.

This clone came up many times. The chain's CDR3 is CAWSVLGNQPQHF. The CDR3, as DNA: TGTGCCTGGAGTGTACTCGGCAATCAGCCCCAGCATTTT. The chain carries TRBV30 and TRBJ1-5; the D is unclear. Germline V gene lookup returns CDR1 GTSNPN and CDR2 SVGIG (reference sequence). The V end was cut by 0 bases, the J end by 2 bases, with 5 bases between. CDR3 length equals 13 residues.

This clone was counted only a few times. This chain connects TRBV6-1 to TRBJ2-7; no reliable D call. The germline V gene has CDR1 MNHNS and CDR2 SASEGT. V was trimmed by 3 bases and J by 7 bases, leaving 13 bases between them. The CDR3 extends over 13 amino acids. This CDR3 is CASSDDPLGEQYF. In nucleotides, the CDR3 is TGTGCCAGCAGTGACGACCCGTTGGGGGAGCAGTACTTC.

This clone has at least ten counts. CDR3 coding DNA: TGTGCCAGCAGTTATAAAGGACTAGCCAACAATGAGCAGTTCTTC. This sequence encodes CASSYKGLANNEQFF. V gene TRBV7-3 combines with J gene TRBJ2-1, with 8 bases that match TRBD2. This CDR3 has 15 residues. The V gene's germline CDR1 is SGHTA and CDR2 FQGTGA. Losses at the gene ends were 6 bases for V and 5 bases for J; bases not matched to a gene: 9.

This clone was recorded many times. The chain links TRBV10-3 to TRBJ2-7, with TRBD2 identical over 7 bases. CDR1 is ENHRY and CDR2 is SYGVKD in the germline V gene. V lost 4 bases to trimming and J lost 6 bases; unmatched junction nucleotides: 6. The CDR3 consists of 13 residues. This CDR3 is CAISGLADSEQYF. In DNA form, the CDR3 reads TGTGCCATCAGTGGACTAGCCGATAGCGAGCAGTACTTC.

This clone was recorded at least ten times. This rearrangement joins TRBV7-6 to TRBJ2-3; D possibly corresponds to TRBD2 (6 bases). Germline CDR1 is SGHVS and CDR2 is FNYEAQ. This CDR3 has 15 residues. V lost 3 bases and J 0 bases, leaving 10 bases between the germline ends. CDR3 residues: CASSLEGGSTDTQYF. DNA of the CDR3: TGTGCCAGCAGCTTGGAGGGTGGGAGCACAGATACGCAGTATTTT.

This clone appeared a few times. V is TRBV30 and J is TRBJ2-7; possible D gene TRBD1, 6 bases. The germline V gene encodes CDR1 GTSNPN and CDR2 SVGIG (reference sequence). Trimming removed 5 bases at V and 2 bases at J, with 10 bases between. The CDR3 has 12 amino acids. This CDR3 is CAWERGTYEQYF. The CDR3 region has the DNA TGTGCCTGGGAAAGGGGGACCTACGAGCAGTACTTC.

This clone was recorded many times. CDR3 amino acids: CSARADRDTEAFF. For the CDR3, the DNA is TGCAGTGCTAGGGCAGACAGGGACACTGAAGCTTTCTTT. The chain uses TRBV20-1 and TRBJ1-1, with 7 bases identical to TRBD1. V dropped 3 bases and J dropped 3; count of bases not matched to a gene: 4. This CDR3 spans 13 amino acids. The germline CDR1 and CDR2 sequences are DFQATT and SNEGSKA (reference sequence).

This clone was detected many times. This chain connects TRBV6-2 or TRBV6-3 to TRBJ2-7, with D tentatively TRBD1 (6 bases). The CDR3 spans 13 residues. Germline CDR1 and CDR2: MNHEY and SVGEGT. Trimming removed 5 bases from V and 0 bases from J, with 8 bases in between. The CDR3 nucleotides read TGTGCCAGCAGTGACAGGCTCTCCTACGAGCAGTACTTC. Translating it yields CASSDRLSYEQYF.

Many counts were recorded for this clone. The chain couples TRBV7-9 to TRBJ2-3; D unclear. The V gene's germline CDR1 is SEHNR and CDR2 FQNEAQ (reference sequence). The CDR3 contains 14 residues. Deletions cut 4 bases from V and 1 base from J, with 9 bases between. This chain's CDR3 is CASSSYWGTDTQYF. The CDR3 nucleotides are TGTGCCAGCAGCTCATACTGGGGCACAGATACGCAGTATTTT.

This clone appeared many times. The chain joins TRBV19 to TRBJ2-7; TRBD2 matches at 7 bases. Germline V gene data show CDR1 as LNHDA and CDR2 as SQIVND (reference sequence). The V segment lost 4 bases and the J segment 0 bases; nucleotides outside the gene matches: 0. This CDR3 spans 13 amino acids. The CDR3 region has the DNA TGTGCCAGTAGTAGCGGGAGCTCCTACGAGCAGTACTTC. Amino acids: CASSSGSSYEQYF.

The V and J genes are TRBV2 and TRBJ2-3, with TRBD2 identical over 11 bases. Per germline, CDR1 SNHLY and CDR2 FYNNEI. Unmatched junction bases numbered 7, after V lost 1 base and J lost 1 base. The CDR3 extends over 18 amino acids. The CDR3 loop is CASSEGTSGGPCTDTQYF. In DNA form, the CDR3 reads TGTGCCAGCAGTGAAGGTACTAGCGGGGGCCCTTGCACAGATACGCAGTATTTT.

The sample holds many counts of this clone. V gene TRBV24-1 combines with J gene TRBJ2-3, with TRBD2 matching over 7 bases. Germline lookup yields CDR1 KGHDR and CDR2 SFDVKD. The length of the CDR3 is 15 residues. V trimming: 6 bases; J trimming: 2 bases; junction bases outside the gene matches: 7. The CDR3 reads CATSHWRDYTDTQYF. In DNA, the CDR3 is TGTGCCACCAGTCATTGGAGGGACTACACAGATACGCAGTATTTT.

In regard to this clone: One junction end disagrees with the germline gene, perhaps due to a read error. The chain uses TRBV19 and TRBJ1-2, with D maybe TRBD1 (6 bases). The CDR3 is 15 amino acids. CDR1 and CDR2 (germline): LNHDA, SQIVND (reference sequence). Written as DNA, the CDR3 is TGTGCCAGTAGGCCTCCCGGGGGCAGAACCTATTGCTACACCTTC. It encodes CASRPPGGRTYCYTF. The full variable domain, completed using reference TRBV19 and TRBJ1-2, is DGGITQSPKYLFRKEGQNVTLSCEQNLNHDAMYWYRQDPGQGLRLIYYSQIVNDFQKGDIAEGYSVSREKKESFPLTVTSAQKNPTAFYLCASRPPGGRTYCYTFGSGTRLTVV.

This clone was counted ten times or more. V gene TRBV15 combines with J gene TRBJ2-3; 14 bases match TRBD2. After removal of 3 bases from V and 3 bases from J, the junction contained 8 bases not matched to a gene. The germline V gene has CDR1 LNHNV and CDR2 YYDKDF (reference sequence). The length of the CDR3 is 18 residues. CDR3 in DNA: TGTGCCACCAGCAGGGCCGGGACTAGCGGGAGTATTACAGATACGCAGTATTTT. Translated: CATSRAGTSGSITDTQYF. The variable domain in full, with the rest retrieved from reference TRBV15 and TRBJ2-3, is DAMVIQNPRYQVTQFGKPVTLSCSQTLNHNVMYWYQQKSSQAPKLLFHYYDKDFNNEADTPDNFQSRRPNTSFCFLDIRSPGLGDTAMYLCATSRAGTSGSITDTQYFGPGTRLTVL.

There are a few counts of this clone. The CDR3 DNA follows: TGTGCCAGCAGAACATTAGCGGGCTTGAACACCGGGGAGCTGTTTTTT. It yields the protein CASRTLAGLNTGELFF. The chain is built from TRBV27 and TRBJ2-2; TRBD2 matches at 7 bases. The V and J ends lost 6 bases and 1 base, in that order; junction bases with no gene match: 8. Looked up from germline, CDR1 is MNHEY and CDR2 is SMNVEV (reference sequence). The CDR3 extends over 16 amino acids.

This clone was counted at least ten times. V gene TRBV14 combines with J gene TRBJ2-2, with 9 bases fitting TRBD2. The CDR3 extends over 16 amino acids. Germline trimming cut 4 bases from V and 7 bases from J; bases unmatched to any gene: 10. The germline V gene encodes CDR1 SGHDN and CDR2 FVKESK. The DNA for the CDR3 is TGTGCCAGCAGCCCTCGGACTAGCGTCGCCGGCGGGGAGCTGTTTTTT. As protein: CASSPRTSVAGGELFF.

The sample holds many counts of this clone. The genes are TRBV30 and TRBJ1-2; D is undetermined. The CDR3 is 12 amino acids. Per germline, CDR1 GTSNPN and CDR2 SVGIG (reference sequence). The CDR3 loop is CAGRSGQNGYTF. As DNA, the CDR3 is TGTGCGGGGAGATCCGGGCAGAATGGCTACACCTTC. The full variable domain, its missing parts supplied by reference TRBV30 and TRBJ1-2, is SQTIHQWPATLVQPVGSPLSLECTVEGTSNPNLYWYRQAAGRGLQLLFYSVGIGQISSEVPQNLSASRPQDRQFILSSKKLLLSDSGFYLCAGRSGQNGYTFGSGTRLTVV.

This clone turned up a few times. This rearrangement joins TRBV6-1 to TRBJ1-5, with 9 nucleotides matching TRBD1. Per the germline V gene, CDR1 is MNHNS and CDR2 is SASEGT. Unmatched junction bases numbered 4, after V lost 6 bases and J lost 4 bases. The CDR3 sequence is 14 residues long. CDR3 nucleotides: TGTGCCAGCAGGGGGGACAGGGAAAATCAGCCCCAGCATTTT. It yields the protein CASRGDRENQPQHF.